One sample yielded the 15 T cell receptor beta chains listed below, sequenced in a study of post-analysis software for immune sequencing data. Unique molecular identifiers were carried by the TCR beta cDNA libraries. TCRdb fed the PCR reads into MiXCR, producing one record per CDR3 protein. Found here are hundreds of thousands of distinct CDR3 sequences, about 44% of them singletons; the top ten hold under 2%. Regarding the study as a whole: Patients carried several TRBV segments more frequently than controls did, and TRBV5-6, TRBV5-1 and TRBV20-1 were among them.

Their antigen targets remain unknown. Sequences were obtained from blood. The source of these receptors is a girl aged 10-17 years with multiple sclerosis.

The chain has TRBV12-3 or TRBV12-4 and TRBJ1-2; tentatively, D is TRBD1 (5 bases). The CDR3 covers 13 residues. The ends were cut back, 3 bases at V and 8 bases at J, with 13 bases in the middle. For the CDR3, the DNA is TGTGCCAGCAGTTTGGGCAGGGAGAAAGGCTACACCTTC. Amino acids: CASSLGREKGYTF.

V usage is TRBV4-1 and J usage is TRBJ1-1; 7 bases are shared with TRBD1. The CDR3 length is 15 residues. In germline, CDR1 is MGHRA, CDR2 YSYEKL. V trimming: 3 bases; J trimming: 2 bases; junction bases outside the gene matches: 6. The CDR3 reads CASSHEQGRNTEAFF. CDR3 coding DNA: TGCGCCAGCAGCCATGAACAGGGGAGAAACACTGAAGCTTTCTTT.

The CDR3 is CASSFALGGARSTDTQYF. In nucleotides, the CDR3 is TGCGCCAGCAGCTTCGCCTTGGGGGGGGCGCGTAGCACAGATACGCAGTATTTT. The rearrangement links TRBV5-1 to TRBJ2-3; D may be TRBD2 (7 bases). The germline CDR1 and CDR2 sequences are SGHRS and YFSETQ. V lost 2 bases, J lost 0 bases, and 19 bases lay in between. This CDR3 has 18 amino acids.

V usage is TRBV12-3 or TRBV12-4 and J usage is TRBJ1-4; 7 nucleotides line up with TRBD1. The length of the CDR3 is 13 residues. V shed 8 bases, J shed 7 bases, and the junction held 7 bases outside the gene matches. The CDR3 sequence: CASLRGSGEKLFF. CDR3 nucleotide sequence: TGTGCCAGCCTCAGGGGGTCGGGTGAAAAACTGTTTTTT.

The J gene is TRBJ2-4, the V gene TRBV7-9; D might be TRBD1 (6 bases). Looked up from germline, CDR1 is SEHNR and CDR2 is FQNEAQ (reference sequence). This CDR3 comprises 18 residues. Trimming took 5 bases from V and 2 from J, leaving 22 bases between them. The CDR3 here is CASSLVSNRDGSKNIQYF. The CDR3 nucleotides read TGTGCCAGCAGCCTAGTCTCCAACAGGGACGGATCCAAAAACATTCAGTACTTC.

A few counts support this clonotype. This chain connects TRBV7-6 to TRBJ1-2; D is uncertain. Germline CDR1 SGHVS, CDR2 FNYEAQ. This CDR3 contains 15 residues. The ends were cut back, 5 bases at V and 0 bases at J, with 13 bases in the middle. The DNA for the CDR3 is TGTGCCAGCAGCCCCCGCGAGGGAACTAACTATGGCTACACCTTC. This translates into CASSPREGTNYGYTF.

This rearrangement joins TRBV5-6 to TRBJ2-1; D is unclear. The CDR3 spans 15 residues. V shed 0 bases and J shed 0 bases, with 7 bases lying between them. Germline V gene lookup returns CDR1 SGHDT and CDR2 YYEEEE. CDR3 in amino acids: CASSLGAFSYNEQFF. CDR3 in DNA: TGTGCCAGCAGCTTGGGGGCCTTCTCCTACAATGAGCAGTTCTTC. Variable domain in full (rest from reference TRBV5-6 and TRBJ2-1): DAGVTQSPTHLIKTRGQQVTLRCSPKSGHDTVSWYQQALGQGPQFIFQYYEEEERQRGNFPDRFSGHQFPNYSSELNVNALLLGDSALYLCASSLGAFSYNEQFFGPGTRLTVL.

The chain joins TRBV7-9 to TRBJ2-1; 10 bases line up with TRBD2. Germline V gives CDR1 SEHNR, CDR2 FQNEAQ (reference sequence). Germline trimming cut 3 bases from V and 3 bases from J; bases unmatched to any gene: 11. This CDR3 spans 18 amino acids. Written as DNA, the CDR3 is TGTGCCAGCAGCTTCTTGCCCCGTCTAGCGGGAGACTACAATGAGCAGTTCTTC. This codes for CASSFLPRLAGDYNEQFF.

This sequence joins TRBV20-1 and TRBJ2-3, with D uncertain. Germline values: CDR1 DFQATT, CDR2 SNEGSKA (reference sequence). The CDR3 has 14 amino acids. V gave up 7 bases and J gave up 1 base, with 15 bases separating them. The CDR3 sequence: CSVQTPGRTDTQYF. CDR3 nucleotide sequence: TGCAGTGTTCAAACTCCCGGGCGCACAGATACGCAGTATTTT.

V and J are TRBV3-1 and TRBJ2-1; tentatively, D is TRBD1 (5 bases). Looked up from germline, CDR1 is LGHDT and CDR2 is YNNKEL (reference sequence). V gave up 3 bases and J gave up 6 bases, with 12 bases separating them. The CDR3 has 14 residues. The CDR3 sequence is CASSQAREFNEQFF. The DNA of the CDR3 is TGTGCCAGCAGCCAGGCCAGGGAATTCAATGAGCAGTTCTTC.

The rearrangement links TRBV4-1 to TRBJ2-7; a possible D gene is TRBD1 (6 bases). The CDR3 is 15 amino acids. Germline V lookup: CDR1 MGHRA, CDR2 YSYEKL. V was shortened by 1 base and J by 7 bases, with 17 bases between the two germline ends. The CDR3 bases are TGCGCCAGCAGCCAAGTCAGGACAGCCCGGTCGGAGCAGTACTTC. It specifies CASSQVRTARSEQYF.

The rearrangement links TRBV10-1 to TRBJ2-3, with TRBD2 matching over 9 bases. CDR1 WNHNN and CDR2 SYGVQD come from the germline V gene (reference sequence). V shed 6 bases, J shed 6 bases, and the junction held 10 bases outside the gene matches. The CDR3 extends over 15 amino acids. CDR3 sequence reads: CASRGTSSEGDTQYF. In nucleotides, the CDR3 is TGCGCCAGCAGAGGGACTAGCTCTGAGGGCGATACGCAGTATTTT.

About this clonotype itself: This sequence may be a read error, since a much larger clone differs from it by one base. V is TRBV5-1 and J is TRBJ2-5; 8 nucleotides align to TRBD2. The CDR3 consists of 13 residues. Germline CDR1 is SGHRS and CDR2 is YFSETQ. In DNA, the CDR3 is TGCGCCATCAGCCCAGCGGGAGAAGAGACCCAGTACTTC. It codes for CAISPAGEETQYF.

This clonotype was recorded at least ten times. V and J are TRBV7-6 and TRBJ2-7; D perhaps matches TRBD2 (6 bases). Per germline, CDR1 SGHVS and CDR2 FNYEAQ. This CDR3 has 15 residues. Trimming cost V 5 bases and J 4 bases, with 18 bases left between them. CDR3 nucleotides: TGTGCCAGCAGCAGCGATGCTAGCGCCGGGTACGAGCAGTACTTC. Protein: CASSSDASAGYEQYF.

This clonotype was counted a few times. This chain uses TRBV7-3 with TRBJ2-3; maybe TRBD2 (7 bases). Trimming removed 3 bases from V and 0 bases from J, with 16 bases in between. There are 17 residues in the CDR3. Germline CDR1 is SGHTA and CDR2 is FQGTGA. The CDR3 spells CASSFSTGRGSTDTQYF. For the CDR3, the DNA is TGTGCCAGCAGCTTTTCAACAGGGCGGGGGAGCACAGATACGCAGTATTTT.